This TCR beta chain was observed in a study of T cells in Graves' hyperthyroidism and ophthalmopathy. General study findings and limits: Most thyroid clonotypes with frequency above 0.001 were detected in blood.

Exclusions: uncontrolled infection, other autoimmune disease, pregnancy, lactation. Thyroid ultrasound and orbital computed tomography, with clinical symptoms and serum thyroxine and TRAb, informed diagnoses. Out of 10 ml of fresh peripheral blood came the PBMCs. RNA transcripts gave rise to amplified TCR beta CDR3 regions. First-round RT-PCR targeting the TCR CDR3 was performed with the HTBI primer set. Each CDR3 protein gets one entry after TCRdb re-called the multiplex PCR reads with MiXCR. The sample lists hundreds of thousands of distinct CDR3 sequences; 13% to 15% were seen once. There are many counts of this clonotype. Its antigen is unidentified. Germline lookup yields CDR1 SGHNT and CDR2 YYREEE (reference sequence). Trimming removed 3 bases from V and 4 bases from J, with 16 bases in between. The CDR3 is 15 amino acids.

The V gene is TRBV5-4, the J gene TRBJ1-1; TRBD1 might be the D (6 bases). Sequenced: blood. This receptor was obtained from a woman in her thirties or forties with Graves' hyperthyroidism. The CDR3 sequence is CASSSEGGGRTEAFF. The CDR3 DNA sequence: TGTGCCAGCAGCTCAGAGGGGGGGGGCCGCACTGAAGCTTTCTTT.